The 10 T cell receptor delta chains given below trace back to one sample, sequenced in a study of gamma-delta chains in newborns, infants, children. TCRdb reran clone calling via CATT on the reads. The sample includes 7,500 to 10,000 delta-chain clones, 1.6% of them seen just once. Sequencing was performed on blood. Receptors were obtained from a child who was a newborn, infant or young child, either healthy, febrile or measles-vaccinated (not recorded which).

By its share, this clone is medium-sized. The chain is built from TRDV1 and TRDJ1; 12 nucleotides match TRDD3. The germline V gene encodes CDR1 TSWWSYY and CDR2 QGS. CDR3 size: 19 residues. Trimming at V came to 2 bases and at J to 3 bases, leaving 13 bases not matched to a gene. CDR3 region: CALGENSYWGIQRADKLIF. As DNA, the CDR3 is TGTGCTCTTGGGGAAAATTCTTACTGGGGGATACAAAGGGCCGATAAACTCATCTTT.

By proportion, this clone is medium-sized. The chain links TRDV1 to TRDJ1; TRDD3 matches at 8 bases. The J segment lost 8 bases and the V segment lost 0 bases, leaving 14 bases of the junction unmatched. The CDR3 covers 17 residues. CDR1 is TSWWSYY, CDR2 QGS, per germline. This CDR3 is CALGELSPGGRELKLIF. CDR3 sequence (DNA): TGTGCTCTTGGGGAACTTTCTCCTGGGGGACGTGAACTCAAACTCATCTTT.

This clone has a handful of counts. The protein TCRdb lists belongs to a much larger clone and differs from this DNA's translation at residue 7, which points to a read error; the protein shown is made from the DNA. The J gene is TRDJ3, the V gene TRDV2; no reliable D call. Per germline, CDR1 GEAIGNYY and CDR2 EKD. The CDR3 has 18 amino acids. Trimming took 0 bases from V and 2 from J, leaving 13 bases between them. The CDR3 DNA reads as TGTGCCTGTGACACCGAGGTGGATTCTACCTGGGACACCCGACAGATGTTTTTC. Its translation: CACDTEVDSTWDTRQMFF.

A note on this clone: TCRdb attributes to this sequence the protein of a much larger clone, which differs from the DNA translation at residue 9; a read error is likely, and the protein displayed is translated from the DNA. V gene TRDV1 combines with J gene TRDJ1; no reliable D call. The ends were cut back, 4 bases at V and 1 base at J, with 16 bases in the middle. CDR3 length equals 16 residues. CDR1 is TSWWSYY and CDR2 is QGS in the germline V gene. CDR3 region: CALGVSVLPVTDKLIF. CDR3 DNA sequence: TGTGCTCTTGGGGTTTCGGTGCTACCGGTCACCGATAAACTCATCTTT.

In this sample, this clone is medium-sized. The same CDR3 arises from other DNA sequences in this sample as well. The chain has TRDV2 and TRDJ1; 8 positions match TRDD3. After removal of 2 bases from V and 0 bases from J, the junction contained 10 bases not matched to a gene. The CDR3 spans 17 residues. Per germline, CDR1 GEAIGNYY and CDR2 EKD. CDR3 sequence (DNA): TGTGCCTGTGACATTCGTACTGGGGGTCCGTACACCGATAAACTCATCTTT. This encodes CACDIRTGGPYTDKLIF.

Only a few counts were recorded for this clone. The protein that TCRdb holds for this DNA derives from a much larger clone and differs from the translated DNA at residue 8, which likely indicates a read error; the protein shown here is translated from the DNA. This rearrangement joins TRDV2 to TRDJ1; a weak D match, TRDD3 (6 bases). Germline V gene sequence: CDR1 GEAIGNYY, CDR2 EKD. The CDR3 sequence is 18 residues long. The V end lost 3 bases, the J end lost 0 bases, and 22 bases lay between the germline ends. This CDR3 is CACDGRYAGDFYTDKLIF. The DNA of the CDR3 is TGTGCCTGTGACGGTAGATACGCTGGGGATTTCTACACCGATAAACTCATCTTT.

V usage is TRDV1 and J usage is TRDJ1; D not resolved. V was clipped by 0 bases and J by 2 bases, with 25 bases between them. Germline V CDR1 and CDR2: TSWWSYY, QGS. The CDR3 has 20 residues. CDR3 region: CALGELGDLGPFEGTDKLIF. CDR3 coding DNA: TGTGCTCTTGGGGAACTAGGCGACCTAGGTCCCTTTGAAGGGACCGATAAACTCATCTTT.

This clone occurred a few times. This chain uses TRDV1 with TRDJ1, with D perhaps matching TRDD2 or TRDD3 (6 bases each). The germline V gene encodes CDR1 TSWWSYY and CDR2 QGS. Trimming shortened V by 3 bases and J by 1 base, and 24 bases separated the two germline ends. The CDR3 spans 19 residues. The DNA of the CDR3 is TGTGCTCTTGGGGAGGCTCCTACAGTTGGGGGGAAACGCACCGATAAACTCATCTTT. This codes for CALGEAPTVGGKRTDKLIF.

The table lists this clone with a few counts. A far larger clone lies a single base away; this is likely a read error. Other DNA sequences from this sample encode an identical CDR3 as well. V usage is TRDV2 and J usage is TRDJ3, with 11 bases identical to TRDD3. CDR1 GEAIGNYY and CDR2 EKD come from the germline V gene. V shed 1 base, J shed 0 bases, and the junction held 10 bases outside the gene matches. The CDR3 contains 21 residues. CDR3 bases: TGTGCCTGTGACACTGTACTGGGGGATATGATAAGCTCCTGGGACACCCGACAGATGTTTTTC. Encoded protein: CACDTVLGDMISSWDTRQMFF.

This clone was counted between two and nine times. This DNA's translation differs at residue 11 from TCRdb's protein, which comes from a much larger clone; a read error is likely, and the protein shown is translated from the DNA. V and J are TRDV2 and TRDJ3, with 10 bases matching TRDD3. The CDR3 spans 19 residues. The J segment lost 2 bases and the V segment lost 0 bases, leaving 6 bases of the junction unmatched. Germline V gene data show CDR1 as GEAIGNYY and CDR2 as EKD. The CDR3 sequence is CACDTWGIPPPWDTRQMFF. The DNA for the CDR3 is TGTGCCTGTGACACCTGGGGGATACCCCCCCCCTGGGACACCCGACAGATGTTTTTC.